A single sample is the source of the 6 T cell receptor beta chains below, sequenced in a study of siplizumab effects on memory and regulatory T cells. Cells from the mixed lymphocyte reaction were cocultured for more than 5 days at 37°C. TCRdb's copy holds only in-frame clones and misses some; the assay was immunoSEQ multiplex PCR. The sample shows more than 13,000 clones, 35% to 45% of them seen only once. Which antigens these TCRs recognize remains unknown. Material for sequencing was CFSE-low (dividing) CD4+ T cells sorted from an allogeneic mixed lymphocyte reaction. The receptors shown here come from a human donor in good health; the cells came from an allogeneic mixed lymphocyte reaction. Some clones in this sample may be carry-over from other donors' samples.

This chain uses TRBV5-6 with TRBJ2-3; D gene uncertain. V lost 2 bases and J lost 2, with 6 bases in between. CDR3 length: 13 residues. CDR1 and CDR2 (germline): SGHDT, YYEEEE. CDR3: CASSFMITDTQYF. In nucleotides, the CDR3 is TGTGCCAGCAGCTTCATGATCACAGATACGCAGTATTTT.

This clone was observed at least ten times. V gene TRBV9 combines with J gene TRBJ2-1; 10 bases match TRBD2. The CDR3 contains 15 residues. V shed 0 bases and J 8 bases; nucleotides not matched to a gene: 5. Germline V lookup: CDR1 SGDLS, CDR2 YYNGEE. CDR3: CASSVDRLAGDEQFF. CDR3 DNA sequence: TGTGCCAGCAGCGTAGATCGGCTAGCGGGAGATGAGCAGTTCTTC. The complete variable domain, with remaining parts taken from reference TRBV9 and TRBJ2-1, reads DSGVTQTPKHLITATGQRVTLRCSPRSGDLSVYWYQQSLDQGLQFLIQYYNGEERAKGNILERFSAQQFPDLHSELNLSSLELGDSALYFCASSVDRLAGDEQFFGPGTRLTVL.

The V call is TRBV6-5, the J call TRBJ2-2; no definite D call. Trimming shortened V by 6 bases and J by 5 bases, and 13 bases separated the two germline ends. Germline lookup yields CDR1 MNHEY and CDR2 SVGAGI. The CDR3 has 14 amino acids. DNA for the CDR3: TGTGCCAGCAGGGCGAGTTCGGGTACCGGGGAGCTGTTTTTT. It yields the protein CASRASSGTGELFF.

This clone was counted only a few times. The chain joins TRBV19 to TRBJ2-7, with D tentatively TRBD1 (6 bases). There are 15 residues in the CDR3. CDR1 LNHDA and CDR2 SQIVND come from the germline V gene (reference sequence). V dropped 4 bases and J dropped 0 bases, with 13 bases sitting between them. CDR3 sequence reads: CASSKIGTYSYEQYF. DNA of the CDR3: TGTGCCAGTAGTAAGATTGGGACATACTCCTACGAGCAGTACTTC.

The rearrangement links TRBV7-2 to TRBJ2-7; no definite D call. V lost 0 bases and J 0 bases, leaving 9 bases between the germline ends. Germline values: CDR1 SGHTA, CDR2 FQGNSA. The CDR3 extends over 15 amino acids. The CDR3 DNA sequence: TGTGCCAGCAGCTTAGCTGCAGTGATCTCCTACGAGCAGTACTTC. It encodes CASSLAAVISYEQYF.

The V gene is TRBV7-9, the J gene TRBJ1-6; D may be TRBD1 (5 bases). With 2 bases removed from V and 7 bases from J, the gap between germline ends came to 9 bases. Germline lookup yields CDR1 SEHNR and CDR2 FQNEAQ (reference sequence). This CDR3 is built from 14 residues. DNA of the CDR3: TGTGCCAGCAGCTTACGGGGGATGAATTCACCCCTCCACTTT. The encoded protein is CASSLRGMNSPLHF.